The entry below gives a single TCR beta chain sequence along with its context. This clone was recorded only once. The antigen this receptor binds is unknown. No clone much larger than this one lies a single base away; base qualities are absent. The control cohort was around twelve patients given myeloablative marrow transplants with methotrexate plus a calcineurin inhibitor, sampled 1 year after transplant. Peripheral blood and bone marrow mononuclear cells were isolated by Ficoll-Hypaque density centrifugation and cryopreserved. In the germline V gene, CDR1 corresponds to MNHEY and CDR2 to SVGAGI. The cysteine opens and the phenylalanine closes a CDR3 of 15 amino acids. Only CDR3 DNA is held: 45 bases, read in frame from base 1. The junction shows trimming of 7 bases on V and 5 bases on J, and the gene matches do not reach 13 bases of it. The record originates from a study of T cells after posttransplantation cyclophosphamide (dated by TCRdb to between 2015 and 2016). General notes on the study: Using TRB sequencing, the study followed how the T cell repertoire reconstituted after myeloablative bone marrow transplantation in which posttransplantation cyclophosphamide served as GVHD prophylaxis. Samples from a few dozen PTCy-treated patients, along with samples from 16 of their related bone marrow donors, underwent antigen receptor sequencing. Blood from every one of the 34 PTCy patients who had 1-year posttransplant specimens underwent TRB sequencing. In 3 patients, up to roughly 3 additional blood samples taken between 2 and 5.2 years after transplant also underwent TRB sequencing, as did pretransplant blood from 4 patients. TRA and TRB clonality were tightly correlated in 9 samples, so subsequent TCR analyses focused on TRB only. Public TRB sequences were compared against a database of over 3,600 sequences linked to responses to pathogens, tumor antigens, self-antigens and alloantigens.

TRB sequencing used genomic DNA with the immunoSEQ assay at survey resolution or the hsTCRB kit. As for how the authors treated the data: The immunoSEQ software was used for initial read processing, and the LymphoSeq R package was used for repertoire analyses. For each TRB dataset, clonality was calculated as 1 minus normalized Shannon entropy, and the Gini coefficient was computed as well. To infer phenotypes in unsorted samples, TRB sequences from sorted subsets of the recipient or donor were mapped onto the unsorted samples of the same recipient. TCRdb limited this immuneACCESS table to in-frame rearrangements with V and J called. A share of clones is missing; checked studies link under half to unresolved V genes, and the rest is unexplained. Clonal size and the V and J genes are those of that table, whereas D and trimming came from the DNA. For this sample there are over 15,000 clones; around nine tenths appear just once. Around 3.8% of the sample rests with the top ten.

Results the study describes overall, beyond this receptor: Across the roughly 48 patients, TRB clonality was highly associated with recipient CMV seropositivity and CMV reactivation, and diversity with PTCy was similar to that in the CNI/methotrexate controls. At 1-2 months, donor-recipient similarity was low but rose over the first year, and the later blood repertoires were often dominated by donor CD8+ memory clones. The TRB repertoires of T cells infiltrating skin or the GI tract showed only limited overlap with the TRB repertoires found in blood.

Rearrangement joined TRBV6-5 to TRBJ2-7, with 8 bases matching TRBD2. This specimen consisted of PBMCs, obtained after an allogeneic stem cell transplant with a calcineurin inhibitor and methotrexate. The receptor comes from a male patient aged 45 to 59 who received an allogeneic stem cell transplant from an unrelated donor, was CMV-positive, and had chronic GVHD only. After a transplant, some of the T cells may come from the graft donor. This receptor carries the CDR3 CASTRRAGDVNEQYF. The DNA sequence is as follows: TGTGCCAGCACCCGAAGAGCGGGAGATGTTAACGAGCAGTACTTC.